This record concerns one T cell receptor beta chain sequence. Germline CDR1 MGHRA, CDR2 YSYEKL. J lost 3 bases, V lost 2 bases, and 10 bases had no gene match. The CDR3 runs 17 residues. Per the authors' pipeline: Researchers report that nucleated cell counts were estimated from reference gene primer amplification. This table comes from immunoSEQ multiplex PCR, and its TCRdb copy is limited to in-frame clones, with some not included. The D gene and trimming were derived from the DNA, and the V and J assignments and clone size from that table. The table records 250,000 or so clones, 80% to 90% of them present only once. This entry comes from a study of blood T cell repertoires in COVID-19.

The sequencing input was peripheral blood. The TCR was taken from a man aged 50 to 59 with acute or convalescent COVID-19. The rearrangement uses TRBV4-1 and TRBJ1-5, with TRBD1 identical over 7 bases. The CDR3 reads CASSQTDRGTVNQPQHF. CDR3 DNA: TGCGCCAGCAGCCAAACAGATAGGGGGACAGTCAATCAGCCCCAGCATTTT.